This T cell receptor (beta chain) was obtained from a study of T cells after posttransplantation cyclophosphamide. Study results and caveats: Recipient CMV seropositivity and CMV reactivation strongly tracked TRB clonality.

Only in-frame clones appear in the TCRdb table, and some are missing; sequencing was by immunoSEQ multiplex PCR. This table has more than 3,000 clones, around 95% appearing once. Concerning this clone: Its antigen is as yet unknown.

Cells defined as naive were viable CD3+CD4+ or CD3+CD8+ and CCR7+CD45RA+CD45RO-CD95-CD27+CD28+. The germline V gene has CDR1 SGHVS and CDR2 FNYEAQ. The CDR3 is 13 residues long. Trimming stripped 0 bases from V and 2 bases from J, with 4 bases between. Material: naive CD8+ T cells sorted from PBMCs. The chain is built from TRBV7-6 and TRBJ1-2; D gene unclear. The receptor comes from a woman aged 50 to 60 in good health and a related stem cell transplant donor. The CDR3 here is CASSLARNYGYTF. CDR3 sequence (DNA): TGTGCCAGCAGCTTAGCGCGGAACTATGGCTACACCTTC.